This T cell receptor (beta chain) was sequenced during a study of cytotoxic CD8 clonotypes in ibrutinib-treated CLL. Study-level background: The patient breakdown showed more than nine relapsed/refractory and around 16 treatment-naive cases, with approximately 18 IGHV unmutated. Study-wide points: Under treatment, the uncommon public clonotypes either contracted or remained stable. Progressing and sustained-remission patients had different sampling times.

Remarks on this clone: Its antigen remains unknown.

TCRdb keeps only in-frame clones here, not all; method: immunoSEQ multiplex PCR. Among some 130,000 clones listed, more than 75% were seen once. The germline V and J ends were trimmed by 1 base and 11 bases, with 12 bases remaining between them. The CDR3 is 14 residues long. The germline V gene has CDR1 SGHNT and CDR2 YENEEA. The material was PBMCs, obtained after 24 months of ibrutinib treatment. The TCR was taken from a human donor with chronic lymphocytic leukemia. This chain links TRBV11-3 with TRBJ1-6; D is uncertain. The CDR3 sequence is CASSLGGPGAPLHF. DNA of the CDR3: TGTGCCAGCAGCTTAGGAGGACCTGGGGCACCCCTCCACTTT.